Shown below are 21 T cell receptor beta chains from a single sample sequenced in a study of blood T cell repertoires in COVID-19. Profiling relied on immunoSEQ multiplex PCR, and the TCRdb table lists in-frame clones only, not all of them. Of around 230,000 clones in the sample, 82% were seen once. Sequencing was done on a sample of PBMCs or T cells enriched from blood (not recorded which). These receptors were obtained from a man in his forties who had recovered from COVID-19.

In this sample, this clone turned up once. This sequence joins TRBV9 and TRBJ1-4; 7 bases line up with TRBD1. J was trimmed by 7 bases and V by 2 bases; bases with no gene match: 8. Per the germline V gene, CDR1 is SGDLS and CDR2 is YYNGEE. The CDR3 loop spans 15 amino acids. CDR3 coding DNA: TGTGCCAGCAGCGTTGGGGACAGCTGGGGTGAAAAACTGTTTTTT. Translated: CASSVGDSWGEKLFF. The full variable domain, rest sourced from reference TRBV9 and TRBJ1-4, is DSGVTQTPKHLITATGQRVTLRCSPRSGDLSVYWYQQSLDQGLQFLIQYYNGEERAKGNILERFSAQQFPDLHSELNLSSLELGDSALYFCASSVGDSWGEKLFFGSGTQLSVL.

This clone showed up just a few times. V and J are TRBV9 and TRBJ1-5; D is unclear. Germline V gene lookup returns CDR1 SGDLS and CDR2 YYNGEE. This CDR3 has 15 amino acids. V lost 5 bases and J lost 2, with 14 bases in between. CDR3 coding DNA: TGTGCCAGCAGTTTAACTGCAGGCCGCAATCAGCCCCAGCATTTT. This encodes CASSLTAGRNQPQHF.

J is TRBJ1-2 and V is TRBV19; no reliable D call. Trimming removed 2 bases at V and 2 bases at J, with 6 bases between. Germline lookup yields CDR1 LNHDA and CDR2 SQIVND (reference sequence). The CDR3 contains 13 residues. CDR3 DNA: TGTGCCAGTAGTATATCGGGGAACTATGGCTACACCTTC. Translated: CASSISGNYGYTF.

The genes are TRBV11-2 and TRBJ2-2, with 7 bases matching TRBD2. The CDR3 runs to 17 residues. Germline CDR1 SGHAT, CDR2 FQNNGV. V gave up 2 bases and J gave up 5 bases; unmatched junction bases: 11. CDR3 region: CASSLLGSGGGTGELFF. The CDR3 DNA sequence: TGTGCCAGCAGCTTACTCGGTTCGGGAGGCGGGACCGGGGAGCTGTTTTTT.

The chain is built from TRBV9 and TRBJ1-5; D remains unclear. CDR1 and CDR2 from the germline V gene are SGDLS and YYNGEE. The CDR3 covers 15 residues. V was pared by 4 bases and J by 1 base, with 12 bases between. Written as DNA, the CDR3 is TGTGCCAGCAGCCCGAGCCGGGAAAGCAATCAGCCCCAGCATTTT. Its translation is CASSPSRESNQPQHF.

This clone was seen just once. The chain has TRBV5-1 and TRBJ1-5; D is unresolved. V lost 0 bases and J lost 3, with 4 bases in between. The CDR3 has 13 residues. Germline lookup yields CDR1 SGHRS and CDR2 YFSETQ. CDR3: CASSLEPNQPQHF. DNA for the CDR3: TGCGCCAGCAGCTTGGAGCCCAATCAGCCCCAGCATTTT.

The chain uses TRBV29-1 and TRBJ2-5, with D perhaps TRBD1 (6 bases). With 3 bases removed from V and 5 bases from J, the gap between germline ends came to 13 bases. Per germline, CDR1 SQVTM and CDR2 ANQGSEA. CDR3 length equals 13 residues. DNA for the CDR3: TGCAGCGTTGACCCGAACAGGGAGGAGACCCAGTACTTC. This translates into CSVDPNREETQYF.

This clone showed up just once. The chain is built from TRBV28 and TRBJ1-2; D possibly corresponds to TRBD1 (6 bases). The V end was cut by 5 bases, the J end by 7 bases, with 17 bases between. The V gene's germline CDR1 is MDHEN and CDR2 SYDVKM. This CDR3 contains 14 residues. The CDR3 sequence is CASSTQGGAPGYTF. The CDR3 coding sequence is TGTGCCAGCAGTACCCAAGGGGGGGCGCCTGGCTACACCTTC.

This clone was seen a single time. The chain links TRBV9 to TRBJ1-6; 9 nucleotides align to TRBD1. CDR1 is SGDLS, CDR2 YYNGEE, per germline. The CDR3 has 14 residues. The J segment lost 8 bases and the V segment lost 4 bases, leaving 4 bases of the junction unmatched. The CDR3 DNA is TGTGCCAGCAGCAGCAGACAGGGGGATTCACCCCTCCACTTT. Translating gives CASSSRQGDSPLHF.

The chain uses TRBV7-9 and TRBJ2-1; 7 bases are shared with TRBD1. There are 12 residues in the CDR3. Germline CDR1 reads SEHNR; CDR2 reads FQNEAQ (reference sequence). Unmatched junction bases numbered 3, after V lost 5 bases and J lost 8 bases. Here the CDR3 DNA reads TGTGCCAGCAGCCCACAGGGGTATGAGCAGTTCTTC. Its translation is CASSPQGYEQFF. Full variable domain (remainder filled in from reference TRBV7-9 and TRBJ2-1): DTGVSQNPRHKITKRGQNVTFRCDPISEHNRLYWYRQTLGQGPEFLTYFQNEAQLEKSRLLSDRFSAERPKGSFSTLEIQRTEQGDSAMYLCASSPQGYEQFFGPGTRLTVL.

As DNA, the CDR3 is TGTGCCAGCAGCGCCTACTCTGGGGCCAACGTCCTGACTTTC. Amino acids: CASSAYSGANVLTF. This chain uses TRBV11-2 with TRBJ2-6; D remains unclear. Germline V gene lookup returns CDR1 SGHAT and CDR2 FQNNGV. The V end lost 5 bases, the J end lost 0 bases, and 5 bases lay between the germline ends. There are 14 residues in the CDR3. Full variable domain (rest looked up from reference TRBV11-2 and TRBJ2-6): EAGVAQSPRYKIIEKRQSVAFWCNPISGHATLYWYQQILGQGPKLLIQFQNNGVVDDSQLPKDRFSAERLKGVDSTLKIQPAKLEDSAVYLCASSAYSGANVLTFGAGSRLTVL.

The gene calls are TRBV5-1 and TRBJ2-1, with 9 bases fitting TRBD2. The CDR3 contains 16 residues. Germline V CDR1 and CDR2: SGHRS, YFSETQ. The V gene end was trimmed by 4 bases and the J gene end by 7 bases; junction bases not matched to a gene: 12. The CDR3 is CASSPGGSGRLNEQFF. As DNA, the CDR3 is TGCGCCAGCAGCCCGGGGGGTAGCGGGAGACTAAATGAGCAGTTCTTC. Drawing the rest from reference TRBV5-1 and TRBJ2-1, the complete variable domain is KAGVTQTPRYLIKTRGQQVTLSCSPISGHRSVSWYQQTPGQGLQFLFEYFSETQRNKGNFPGRFSGRQFSNSRSEMNVSTLELGDSALYLCASSPGGSGRLNEQFFGPGTRLTVL.

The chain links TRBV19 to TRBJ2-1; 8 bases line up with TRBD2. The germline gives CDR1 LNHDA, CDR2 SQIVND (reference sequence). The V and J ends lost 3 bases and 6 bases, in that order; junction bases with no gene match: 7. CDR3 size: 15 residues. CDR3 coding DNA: TGTGCCAGTAGTATCGGTCGCGGGGGGACCAATGAGCAGTTCTTC. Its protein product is CASSIGRGGTNEQFF.

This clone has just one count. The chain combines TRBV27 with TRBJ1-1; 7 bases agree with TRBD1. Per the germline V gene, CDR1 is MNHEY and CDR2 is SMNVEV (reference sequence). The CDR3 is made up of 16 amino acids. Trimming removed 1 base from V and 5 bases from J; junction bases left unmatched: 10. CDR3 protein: CASSLFRTGEGTEAFF. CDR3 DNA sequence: TGTGCCAGCAGTTTATTCCGCACAGGGGAAGGGACTGAAGCTTTCTTT.

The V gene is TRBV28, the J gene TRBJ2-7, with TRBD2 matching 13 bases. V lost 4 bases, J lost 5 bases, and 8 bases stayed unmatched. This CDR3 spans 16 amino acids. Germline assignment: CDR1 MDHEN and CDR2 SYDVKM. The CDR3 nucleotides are TGTGCCAGCAGTTCCCCGGGGACTAGCGGGAAGGACGAGCAGTACTTC. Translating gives CASSSPGTSGKDEQYF.

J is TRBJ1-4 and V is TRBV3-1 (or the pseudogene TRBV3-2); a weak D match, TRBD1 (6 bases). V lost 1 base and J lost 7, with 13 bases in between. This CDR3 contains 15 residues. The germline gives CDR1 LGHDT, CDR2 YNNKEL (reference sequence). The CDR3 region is CASSQGTGQFEKLFF. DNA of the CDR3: TGTGCCAGCAGCCAAGGCACCGGACAGTTTGAAAAACTGTTTTTT.

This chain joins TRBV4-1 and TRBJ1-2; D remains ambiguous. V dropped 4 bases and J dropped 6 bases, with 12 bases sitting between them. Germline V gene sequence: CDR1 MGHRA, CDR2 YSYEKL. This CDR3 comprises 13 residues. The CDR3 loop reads CASSRGVNNGYTF. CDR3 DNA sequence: TGCGCCAGCAGCCGTGGAGTAAACAATGGCTACACCTTC.

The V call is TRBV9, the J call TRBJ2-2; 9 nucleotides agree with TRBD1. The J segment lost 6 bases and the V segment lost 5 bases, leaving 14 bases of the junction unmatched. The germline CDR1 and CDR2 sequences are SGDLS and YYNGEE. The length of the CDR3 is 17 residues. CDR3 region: CASSASMGQGGAGELFF. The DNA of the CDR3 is TGTGCCAGCAGTGCTTCTATGGGACAGGGTGGCGCCGGGGAGCTGTTTTTT.

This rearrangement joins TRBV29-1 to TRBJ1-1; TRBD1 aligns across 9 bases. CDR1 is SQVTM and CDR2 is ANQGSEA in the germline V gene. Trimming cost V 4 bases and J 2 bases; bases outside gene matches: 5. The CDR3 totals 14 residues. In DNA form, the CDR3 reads TGCAGCGTTGTAAACAGGGGGCGAAACACTGAAGCTTTCTTT. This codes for CSVVNRGRNTEAFF.

CDR3 loop: CASSLVEETQYF. CDR3 sequence (DNA): TGTGCCAGCAGCTTAGTAGAGGAGACCCAGTACTTC. The chain uses TRBV7-6 and TRBJ2-5; D gene ambiguous. V lost 1 base, J lost 5 bases, and 5 bases lay in between. The CDR3 covers 12 residues. CDR1 and CDR2 (germline): SGHVS, FNYEAQ.

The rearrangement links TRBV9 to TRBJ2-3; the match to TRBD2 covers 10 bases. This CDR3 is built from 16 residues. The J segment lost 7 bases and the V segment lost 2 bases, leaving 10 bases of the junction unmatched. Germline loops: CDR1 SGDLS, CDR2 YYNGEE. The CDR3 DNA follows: TGTGCCAGCAGCGTCAGGAGCGGGGGGGCCCATAATACGCAGTATTTT. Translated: CASSVRSGGAHNTQYF.